The sequence of this T cell receptor (beta chain) was determined in a study of cytomegalovirus exposure and HLA in healthy donors. The CDR3 consists of 14 residues. Germline CDR1 is SQVTM and CDR2 is ANQGSEA. Trimming cost V 7 bases and J 4 bases; bases outside gene matches: 5. The PCR was carried out with 60 Vbeta primers and 13 Jbeta primers. The repertoire was sequenced with immunoSEQ multiplex PCR; TCRdb's copy has only in-frame clones and lacks some. In the table there are about 93,000 clones, roughly 63% of which are singletons. The J gene is TRBJ2-2, the V gene TRBV29-1; 11 nucleotides agree with TRBD2. The receptor was derived from a boy aged 5-17 years in good health and CMV-seropositive. Sequencing input: PBMCs. CDR3 nucleotides: TGCAGCGGCGGTAGCGGGGGGGCCACCGGGGAGCTGTTTTTT. Protein sequence: CSGGSGGATGELFF.